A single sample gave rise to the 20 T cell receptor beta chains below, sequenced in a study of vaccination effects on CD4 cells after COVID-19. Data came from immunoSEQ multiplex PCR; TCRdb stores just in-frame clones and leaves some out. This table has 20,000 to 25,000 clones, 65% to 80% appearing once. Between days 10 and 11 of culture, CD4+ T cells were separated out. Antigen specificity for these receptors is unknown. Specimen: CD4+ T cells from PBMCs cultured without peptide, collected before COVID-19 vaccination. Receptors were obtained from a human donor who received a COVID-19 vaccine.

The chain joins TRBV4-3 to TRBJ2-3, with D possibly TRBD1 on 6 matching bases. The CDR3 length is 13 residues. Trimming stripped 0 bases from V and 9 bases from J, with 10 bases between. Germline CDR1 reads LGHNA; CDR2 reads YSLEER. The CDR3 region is CASSQDLTGTQYF. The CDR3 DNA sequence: TGCGCCAGCAGCCAAGATCTCACAGGGACGCAGTATTTT.

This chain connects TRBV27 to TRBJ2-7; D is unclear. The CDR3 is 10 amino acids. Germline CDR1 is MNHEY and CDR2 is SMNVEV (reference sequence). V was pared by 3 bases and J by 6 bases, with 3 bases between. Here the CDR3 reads CASSLREQYF. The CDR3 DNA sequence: TGTGCCAGCAGTTTGCGCGAGCAGTACTTC.

The CDR3, as DNA: TGTGCCAGTAGTATTCAGTTAGACAATCAGCCCCAGCATTTT. Translation: CASSIQLDNQPQHF. The chain is built from TRBV19 and TRBJ1-5, with D uncertain. The CDR3 consists of 14 residues. CDR1 and CDR2 (germline): LNHDA, SQIVND (reference sequence). Trimming cost V 3 bases and J 3 bases, with 9 bases left between them.

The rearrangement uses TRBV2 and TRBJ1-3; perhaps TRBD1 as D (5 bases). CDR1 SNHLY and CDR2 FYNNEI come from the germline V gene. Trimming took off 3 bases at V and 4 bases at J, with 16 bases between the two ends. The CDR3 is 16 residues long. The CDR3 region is CASSDATGVGGNTIYF. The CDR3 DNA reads TGTGCCAGCAGTGATGCGACGGGGGTAGGGGGAAACACCATATATTTT.

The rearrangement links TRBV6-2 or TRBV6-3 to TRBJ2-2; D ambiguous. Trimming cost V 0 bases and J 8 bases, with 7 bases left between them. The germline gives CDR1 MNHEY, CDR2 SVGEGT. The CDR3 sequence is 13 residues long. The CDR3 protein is CASSYSRNGELFF. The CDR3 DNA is TGTGCCAGCAGTTACTCGAGGAATGGGGAGCTGTTTTTT.

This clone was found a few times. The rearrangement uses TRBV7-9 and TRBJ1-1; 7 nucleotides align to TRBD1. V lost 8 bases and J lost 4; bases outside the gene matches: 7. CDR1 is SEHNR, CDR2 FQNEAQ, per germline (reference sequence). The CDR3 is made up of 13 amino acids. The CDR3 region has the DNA TGTGCCAGCGGTCCGACAGGGCGCACTGAAGCTTTCTTT. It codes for CASGPTGRTEAFF.

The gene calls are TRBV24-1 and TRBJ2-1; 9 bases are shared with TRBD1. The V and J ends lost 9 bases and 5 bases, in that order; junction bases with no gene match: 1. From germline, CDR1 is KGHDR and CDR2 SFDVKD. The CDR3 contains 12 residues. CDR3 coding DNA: TGTGCCACCGGGACAGGGAACAATGAGCAGTTCTTC. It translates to CATGTGNNEQFF.

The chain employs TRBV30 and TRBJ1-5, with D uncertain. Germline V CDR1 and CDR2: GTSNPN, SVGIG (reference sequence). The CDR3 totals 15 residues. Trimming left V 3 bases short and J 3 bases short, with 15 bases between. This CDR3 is CAWSWRGRNNQPQHF. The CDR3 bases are TGTGCCTGGAGCTGGCGTGGCAGAAACAATCAGCCCCAGCATTTT.

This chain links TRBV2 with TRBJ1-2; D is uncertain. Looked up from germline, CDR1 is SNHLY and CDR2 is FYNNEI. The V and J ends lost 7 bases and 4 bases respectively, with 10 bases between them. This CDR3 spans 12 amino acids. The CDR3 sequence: CASTGTRYGYTF. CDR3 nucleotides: TGTGCCAGCACTGGCACCCGCTATGGCTACACCTTC.

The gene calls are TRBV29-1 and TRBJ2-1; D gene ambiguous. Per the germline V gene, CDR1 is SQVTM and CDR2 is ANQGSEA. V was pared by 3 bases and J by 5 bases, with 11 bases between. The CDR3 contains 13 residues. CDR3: CSVESRADNEQFF. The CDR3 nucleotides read TGCAGCGTTGAGAGTAGGGCCGACAATGAGCAGTTCTTC.

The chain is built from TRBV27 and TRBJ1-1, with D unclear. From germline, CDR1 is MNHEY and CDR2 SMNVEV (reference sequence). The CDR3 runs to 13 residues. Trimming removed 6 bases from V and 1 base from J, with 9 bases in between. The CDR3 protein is CASRLPSNTEAFF. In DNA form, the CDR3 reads TGTGCCAGCAGGCTCCCGTCGAACACTGAAGCTTTCTTT.

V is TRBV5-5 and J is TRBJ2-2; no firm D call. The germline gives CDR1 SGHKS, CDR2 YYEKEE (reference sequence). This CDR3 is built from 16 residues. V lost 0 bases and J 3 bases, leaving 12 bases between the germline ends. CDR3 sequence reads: CASSLVASLDTGELFF. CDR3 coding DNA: TGTGCCAGCAGCTTGGTTGCCAGCTTGGACACCGGGGAGCTGTTTTTT. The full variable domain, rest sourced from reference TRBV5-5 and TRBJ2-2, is DAGVTQSPTHLIKTRGQQVTLRCSPISGHKSVSWYQQVLGQGPQFIFQYYEKEERGRGNFPDRFSARQFPNYSSELNVNALLLGDSALYLCASSLVASLDTGELFFGEGSRLTVL.

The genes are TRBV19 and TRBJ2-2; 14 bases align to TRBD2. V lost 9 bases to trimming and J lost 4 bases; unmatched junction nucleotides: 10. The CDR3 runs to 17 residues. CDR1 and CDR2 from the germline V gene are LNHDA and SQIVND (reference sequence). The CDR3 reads CASRRTSGGLSTGELFF. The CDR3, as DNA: TGTGCCAGCCGCCGGACTAGCGGGGGGTTAAGCACCGGGGAGCTGTTTTTT.

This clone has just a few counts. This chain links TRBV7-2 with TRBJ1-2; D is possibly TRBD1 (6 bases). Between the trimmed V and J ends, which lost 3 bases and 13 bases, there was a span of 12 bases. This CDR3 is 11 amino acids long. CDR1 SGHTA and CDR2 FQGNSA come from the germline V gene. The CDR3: CASSFHRDPTF. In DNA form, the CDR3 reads TGTGCCAGCAGCTTCCACAGGGACCCCACCTTC.

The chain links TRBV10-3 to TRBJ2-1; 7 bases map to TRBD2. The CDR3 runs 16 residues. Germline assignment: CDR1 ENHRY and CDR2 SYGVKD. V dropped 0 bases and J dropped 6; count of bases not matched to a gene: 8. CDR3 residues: CAISESTGGVSNEQFF. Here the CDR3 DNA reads TGTGCCATCAGTGAGTCGACGGGGGGTGTATCCAATGAGCAGTTCTTC.

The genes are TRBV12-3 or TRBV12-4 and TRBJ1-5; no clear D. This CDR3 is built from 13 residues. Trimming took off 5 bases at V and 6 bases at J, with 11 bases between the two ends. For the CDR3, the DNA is TGTGCCAGCAGTACCTCATTTTTTCAGCCCCAGCATTTT. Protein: CASSTSFFQPQHF.

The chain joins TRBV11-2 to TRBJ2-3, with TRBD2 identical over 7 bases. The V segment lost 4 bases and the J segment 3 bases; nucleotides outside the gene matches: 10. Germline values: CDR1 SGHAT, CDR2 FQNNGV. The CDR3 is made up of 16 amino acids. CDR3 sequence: CASSSQAGARTDTQYF. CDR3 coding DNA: TGTGCCAGCAGCTCCCAGGCGGGAGCGAGGACAGATACGCAGTATTTT.

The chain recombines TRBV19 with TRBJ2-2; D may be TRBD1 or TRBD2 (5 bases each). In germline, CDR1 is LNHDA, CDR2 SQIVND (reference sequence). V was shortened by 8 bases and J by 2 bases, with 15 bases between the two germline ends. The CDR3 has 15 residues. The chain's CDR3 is CASSPGRINTGELFF. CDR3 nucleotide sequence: TGTGCCAGTTCCCCGGGACGGATCAACACCGGGGAGCTGTTTTTT.

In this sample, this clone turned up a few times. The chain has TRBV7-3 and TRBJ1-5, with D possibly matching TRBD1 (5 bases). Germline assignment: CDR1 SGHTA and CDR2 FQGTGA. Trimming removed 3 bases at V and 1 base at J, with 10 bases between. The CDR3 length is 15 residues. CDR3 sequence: CASSFRDVSNQPQHF. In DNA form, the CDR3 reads TGTGCCAGCAGCTTCCGGGACGTCAGCAATCAGCCCCAGCATTTT.

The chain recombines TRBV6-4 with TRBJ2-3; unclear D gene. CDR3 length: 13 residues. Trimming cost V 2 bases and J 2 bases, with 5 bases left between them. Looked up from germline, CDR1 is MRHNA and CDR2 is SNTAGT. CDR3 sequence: CASSDRSTDTQYF. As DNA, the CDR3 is TGTGCCAGCAGTGACAGATCCACAGATACGCAGTATTTT.